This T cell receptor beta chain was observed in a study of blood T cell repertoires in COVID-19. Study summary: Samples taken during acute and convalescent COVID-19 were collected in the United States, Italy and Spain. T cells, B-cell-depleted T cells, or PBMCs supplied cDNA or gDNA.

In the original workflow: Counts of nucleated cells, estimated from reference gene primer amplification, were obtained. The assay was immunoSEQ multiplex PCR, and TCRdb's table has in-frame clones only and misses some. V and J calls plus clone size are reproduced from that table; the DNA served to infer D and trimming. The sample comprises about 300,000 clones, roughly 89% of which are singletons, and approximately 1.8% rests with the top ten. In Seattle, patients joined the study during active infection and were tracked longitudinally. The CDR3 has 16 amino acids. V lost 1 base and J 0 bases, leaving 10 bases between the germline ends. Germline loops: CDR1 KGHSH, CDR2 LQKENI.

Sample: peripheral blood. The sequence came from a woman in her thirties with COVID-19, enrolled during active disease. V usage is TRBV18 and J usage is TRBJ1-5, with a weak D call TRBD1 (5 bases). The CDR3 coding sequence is TGTGCCAGCTCACCACGGGGCCAATTTAGCAATCAGCCCCAGCATTTT. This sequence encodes CASSPRGQFSNQPQHF. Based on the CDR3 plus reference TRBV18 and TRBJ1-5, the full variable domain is NAGVMQNPRHLVRRRGQEARLRCSPMKGHSHVYWYRQLPEEGLKFMVYLQKENIIDESGMPKERFSAEFPKEGPSILRIQQVVRGDSAAYFCASSPRGQFSNQPQHFGDGTRLSIL.